The rows below give T cell receptor beta chains drawn from one sample of a study of vaccination effects on CD4 cells after COVID-19. The antigens these receptors bind are not known. The assay was immunoSEQ multiplex PCR, and TCRdb's table has in-frame clones only and misses some. The sample comprises about 76,000 clones, 77% of which are singletons, and around 2% rests with the top ten. Source: CD4+ T cells from PBMCs cultured without peptide, taken before COVID-19 vaccination. The receptors here all came from a human donor who received a COVID-19 vaccine. Both conserved end residues are part of each CDR3.

CDR3 protein	CDR3 length	V gene	J gene
CASSPFQDGTDTQYF	15	TRBV18	TRBJ2-3
CASSPRTSGGSGTQYF	16	TRBV5-1	TRBJ2-5
CASSQARVFGELFF	14	TRBV4-2	TRBJ2-2
CASSYSNDNGNTIYF	15	TRBV6-5	TRBJ1-3
CASTRGGTETQYF	13	TRBV19	TRBJ2-5
CASSLGLAPTGELFF	15	TRBV6-5	TRBJ2-2
CASSLARDRGAGELFF	16	TRBV5-4	TRBJ2-2
CASSLLTGGLNSPLHF	16	TRBV7-2	TRBJ1-6
CASSQVAGTARAPLHF	16	TRBV4-1	TRBJ1-6
CASRPQGGVYGYTF	14	TRBV19	TRBJ1-2
CASSLGAISVNTEAFF	16	TRBV7-2	TRBJ1-1
CASSAGTGPHNEQFF	15	TRBV7-2	TRBJ2-1
CATRKSGSTDTQYF	14	TRBV24-1	TRBJ2-3
CATSDLDRELDEQFF	15	TRBV24-1	TRBJ2-1
CASSARDRNNSPLHF	15	TRBV6-2/TRBV6-3	TRBJ1-6
CASSQGSRGDSPLHF	15	TRBV4-2	TRBJ1-6
CASSRGRETQYF	12	TRBV5-1	TRBJ2-5
CASSGLTQETQYF	13	TRBV5-1	TRBJ2-5
CASSLAPGTSGGPRYF	16	TRBV7-6	TRBJ2-5